These 4 T cell receptor beta chains originate from one sample sequenced in a study of T cells in Graves' hyperthyroidism and ophthalmopathy. The TCR beta CDR3 regions underwent amplification using RNA transcripts as the source. TCR CDR3 regions were first amplified by RT-PCR with HTBI primers. TCRdb passed the multiplex PCR reads through MiXCR, listing each CDR3 protein once. Among hundreds of thousands of distinct CDR3 sequences, roughly 14% were seen once, and the ten largest hold roughly 7.7%. Material: blood. These receptors all stem from a woman aged 18-29 years with Graves' hyperthyroidism.

This clonotype was recorded at least ten times. The chain joins TRBV11-2 to TRBJ2-1; D gene uncertain. V dropped 4 bases and J dropped 0 bases, with 10 bases sitting between them. The CDR3 sequence is 15 residues long. CDR1 SGHAT and CDR2 FQNNGV come from the germline V gene. The CDR3 reads CASSYWYRSYNEQFF. In DNA, the CDR3 is TGTGCCAGCAGCTATTGGTATCGCTCCTACAATGAGCAGTTCTTC.

The chain combines TRBV29-1 with TRBJ1-2; a weak D match, TRBD1 (5 bases). Germline lookup yields CDR1 SQVTM and CDR2 ANQGSEA. Trimming left V 7 bases short and J 3 bases short, with 15 bases between. CDR3 length: 13 residues. This CDR3 reads CSAGTGVDYGYTF. As DNA, the CDR3 is TGCAGCGCCGGGACGGGGGTGGACTATGGCTACACCTTC. Combining the CDR3 with reference TRBV29-1 and TRBJ1-2 gives the whole variable domain SAVISQKPSRDICQRGTSLTIQCQVDSQVTMMFWYRQQPGQSLTLIATANQGSEATYESGFVIDKFPISRPNLTFSTLTVSNMSPEDSSIYLCSAGTGVDYGYTFGSGTRLTVV.

This clonotype has a count of ten or more. The rearrangement links TRBV9 to TRBJ2-3; 7 nucleotides agree with TRBD2. The CDR3 runs 17 residues. J was trimmed by 0 bases and V by 0 bases; bases with no gene match: 7. Germline V gene sequence: CDR1 SGDLS, CDR2 YYNGEE. CDR3 DNA: TGTGCCAGCAGCGTAGGTGGTAGCGGGTATAGCACAGATACGCAGTATTTT. This sequence encodes CASSVGGSGYSTDTQYF.

To note about this clonotype: A read error is possible here, since a much larger clone lies one base away. This chain uses TRBV5-1 with TRBJ1-5, with D possibly matching TRBD1 (5 bases). Trimming pared 5 bases from V and 7 bases from J, leaving 13 bases between. From germline, CDR1 is SGHRS and CDR2 YFSETQ. This CDR3 region has 13 residues. This CDR3 reads CASRLQGGQPQHF. CDR3 coding DNA: TGCGCCAGCAGGCTCCAGGGCGGACAGCCCCAGCATTTT.